This T cell receptor beta chain came from a study of T-cell reconstitution after alpha-beta-depleted transplantation in children. Whole-study findings and limits: The study reportedly traced alpha-beta T cells about two months after transplant to several hundred expanded graft clones. One year post-transplant, T-cell counts and diversity were largely derived from T cells produced anew. Surviving recipient T cells and thymic progenitors underlay high day-60 TCRbeta diversity in some patients.

The CDR3 extends over 18 amino acids. CDR1 is LNHNV and CDR2 is YYDKDF in the germline V gene (reference sequence). Between the trimmed V and J ends, which lost 0 bases and 3 bases, there was a span of 20 bases. Researchers prepared the TCRbeta library using unique molecular identifiers, the study reports. TCRdb analysed the PCR reads with MiXCR anew, one entry per CDR3 protein. The sample has about 980,000 distinct CDR3 sequences, about 29% seen once. Details on this clonotype: Its specificity is not known.

The J gene is TRBJ1-1, the V gene TRBV15; D gene ambiguous. The sample in question was PBMCs, mostly from graft donor cells, obtained 360 days after TCRalphabeta/CD19-depleted stem cell transplant. The sequence was obtained from a boy less than two years old who had a stem cell transplant for SCID, so the T cells may come from the graft donor. CDR3 nucleotides: TGTGCCACCAGCAGAGATGGGGATCGGGTGGTCATGTACACTGAAGCTTTCTTT. Translating gives CATSRDGDRVVMYTEAFF.